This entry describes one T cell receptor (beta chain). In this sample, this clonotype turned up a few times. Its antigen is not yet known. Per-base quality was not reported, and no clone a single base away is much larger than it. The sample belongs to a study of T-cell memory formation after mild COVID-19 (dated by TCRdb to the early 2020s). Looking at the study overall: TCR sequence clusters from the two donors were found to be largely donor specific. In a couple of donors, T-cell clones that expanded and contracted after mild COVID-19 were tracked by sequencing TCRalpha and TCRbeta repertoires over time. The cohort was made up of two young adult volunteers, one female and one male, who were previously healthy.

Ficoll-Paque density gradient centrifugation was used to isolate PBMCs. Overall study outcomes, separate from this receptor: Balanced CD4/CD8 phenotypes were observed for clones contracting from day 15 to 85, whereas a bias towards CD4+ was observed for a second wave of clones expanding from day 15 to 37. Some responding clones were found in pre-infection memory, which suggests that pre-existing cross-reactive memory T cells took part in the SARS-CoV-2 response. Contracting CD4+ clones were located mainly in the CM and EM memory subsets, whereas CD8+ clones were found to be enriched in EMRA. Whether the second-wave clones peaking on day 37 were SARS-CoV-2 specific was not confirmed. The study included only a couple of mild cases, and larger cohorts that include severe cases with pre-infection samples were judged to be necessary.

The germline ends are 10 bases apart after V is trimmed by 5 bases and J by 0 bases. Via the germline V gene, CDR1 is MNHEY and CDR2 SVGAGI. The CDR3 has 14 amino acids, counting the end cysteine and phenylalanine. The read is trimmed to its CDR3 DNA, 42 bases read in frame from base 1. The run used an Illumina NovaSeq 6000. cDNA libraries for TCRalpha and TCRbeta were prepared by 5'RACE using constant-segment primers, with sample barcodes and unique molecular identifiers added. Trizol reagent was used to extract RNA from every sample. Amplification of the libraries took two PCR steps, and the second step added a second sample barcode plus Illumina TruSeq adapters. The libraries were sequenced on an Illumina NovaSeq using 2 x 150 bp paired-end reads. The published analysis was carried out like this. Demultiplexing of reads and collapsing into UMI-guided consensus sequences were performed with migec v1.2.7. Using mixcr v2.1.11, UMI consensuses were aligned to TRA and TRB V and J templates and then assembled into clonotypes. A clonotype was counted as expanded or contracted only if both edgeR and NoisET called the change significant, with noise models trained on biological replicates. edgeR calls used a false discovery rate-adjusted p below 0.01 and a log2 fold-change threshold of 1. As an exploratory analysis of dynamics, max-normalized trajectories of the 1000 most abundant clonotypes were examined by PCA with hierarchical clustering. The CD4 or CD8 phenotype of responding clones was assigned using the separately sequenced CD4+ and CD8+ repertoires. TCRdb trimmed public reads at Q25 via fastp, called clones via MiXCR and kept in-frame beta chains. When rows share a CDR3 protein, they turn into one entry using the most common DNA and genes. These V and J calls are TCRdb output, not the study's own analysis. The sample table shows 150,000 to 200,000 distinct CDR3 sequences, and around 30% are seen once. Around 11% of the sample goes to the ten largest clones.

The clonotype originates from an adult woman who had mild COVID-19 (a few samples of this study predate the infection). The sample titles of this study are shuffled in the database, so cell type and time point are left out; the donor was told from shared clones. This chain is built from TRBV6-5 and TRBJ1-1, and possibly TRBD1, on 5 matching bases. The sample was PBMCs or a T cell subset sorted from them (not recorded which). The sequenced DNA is TGTGCCAGCAGTAGAGCAGGGCTGAACACTGAAGCTTTCTTT. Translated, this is CASSRAGLNTEAFF.